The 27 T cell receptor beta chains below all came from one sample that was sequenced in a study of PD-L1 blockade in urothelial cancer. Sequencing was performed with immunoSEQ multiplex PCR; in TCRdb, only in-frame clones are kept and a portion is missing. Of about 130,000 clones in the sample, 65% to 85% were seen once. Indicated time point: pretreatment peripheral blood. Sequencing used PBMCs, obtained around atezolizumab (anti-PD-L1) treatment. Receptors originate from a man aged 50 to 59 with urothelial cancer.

As DNA, the CDR3 is TGTGCCAGCAGCCTATCCGGGACAGGGGGCGTAGGGTCGCAGTACTTC. This codes for CASSLSGTGGVGSQYF. This sequence joins TRBV7-8 and TRBJ2-7; 12 bases are shared with TRBD1. This CDR3 region has 16 residues. The trim removed 5 bases at V and 9 bases at J, leaving 14 bases unmatched. Germline V gives CDR1 SGHVS, CDR2 FQNEAQ.

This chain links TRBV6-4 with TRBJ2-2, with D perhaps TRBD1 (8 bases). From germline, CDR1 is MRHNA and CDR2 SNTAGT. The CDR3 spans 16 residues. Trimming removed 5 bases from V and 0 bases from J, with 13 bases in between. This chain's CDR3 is CASSQQGGSNTGELFF. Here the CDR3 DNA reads TGTGCCAGCAGTCAACAGGGGGGGTCGAACACCGGGGAGCTGTTTTTT.

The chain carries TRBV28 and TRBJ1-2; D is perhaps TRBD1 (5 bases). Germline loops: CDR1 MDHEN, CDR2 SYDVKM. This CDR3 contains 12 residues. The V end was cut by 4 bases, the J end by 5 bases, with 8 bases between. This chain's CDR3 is CASSWQGYGYTF. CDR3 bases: TGTGCCAGCAGTTGGCAGGGATATGGCTACACCTTC.

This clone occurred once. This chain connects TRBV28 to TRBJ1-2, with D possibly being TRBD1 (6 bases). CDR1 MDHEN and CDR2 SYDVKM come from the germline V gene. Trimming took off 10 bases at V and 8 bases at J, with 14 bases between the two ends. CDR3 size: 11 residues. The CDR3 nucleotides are TGTGCCACCGACGGGGGGGGCGGCTACACCTTC. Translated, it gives CATDGGGGYTF.

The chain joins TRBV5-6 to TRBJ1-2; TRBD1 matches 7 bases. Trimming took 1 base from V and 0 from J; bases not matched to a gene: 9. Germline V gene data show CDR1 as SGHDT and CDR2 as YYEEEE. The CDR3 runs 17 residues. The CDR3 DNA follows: TGTGCCAGCAGCTTGACGGGACAGACTTTAGCTAACTATGGCTACACCTTC. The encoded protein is CASSLTGQTLANYGYTF.

In DNA, the CDR3 is TGTGCCAGCAGCTCCCGACTAGCGGGAGTCGAGACCCAGTACTTC. It specifies CASSSRLAGVETQYF. The chain employs TRBV5-6 and TRBJ2-5; 12 nucleotides line up with TRBD2. The CDR3 covers 15 residues. The ends lost 3 bases at V and 5 bases at J; junction bases unmatched: 5. The germline V gene encodes CDR1 SGHDT and CDR2 YYEEEE.

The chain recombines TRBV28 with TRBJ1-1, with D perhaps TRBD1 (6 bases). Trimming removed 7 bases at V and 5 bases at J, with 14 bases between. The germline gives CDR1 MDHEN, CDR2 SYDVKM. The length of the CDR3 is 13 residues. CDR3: CASTLQGRTEAFF. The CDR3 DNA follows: TGTGCCAGCACCCTACAGGGACGGACTGAAGCTTTCTTT.

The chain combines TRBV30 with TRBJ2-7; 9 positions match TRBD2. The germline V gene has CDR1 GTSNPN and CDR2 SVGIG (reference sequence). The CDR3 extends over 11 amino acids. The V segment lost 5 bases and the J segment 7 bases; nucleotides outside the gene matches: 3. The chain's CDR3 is CAWGLAGEQYF. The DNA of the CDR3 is TGTGCCTGGGGTCTAGCGGGGGAGCAGTACTTC. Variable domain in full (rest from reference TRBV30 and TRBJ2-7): SQTIHQWPATLVQPVGSPLSLECTVEGTSNPNLYWYRQAAGRGLQLLFYSVGIGQISSEVPQNLSASRPQDRQFILSSKKLLLSDSGFYLCAWGLAGEQYFGPGTRLTVT.

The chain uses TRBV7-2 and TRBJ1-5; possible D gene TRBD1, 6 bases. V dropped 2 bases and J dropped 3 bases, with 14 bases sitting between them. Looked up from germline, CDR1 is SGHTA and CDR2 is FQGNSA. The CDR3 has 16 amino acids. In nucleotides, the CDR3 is TGTGCCAGCAGCTTATCATCGGGGGGCATCAATCAGCCCCAGCATTTT. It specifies CASSLSSGGINQPQHF.

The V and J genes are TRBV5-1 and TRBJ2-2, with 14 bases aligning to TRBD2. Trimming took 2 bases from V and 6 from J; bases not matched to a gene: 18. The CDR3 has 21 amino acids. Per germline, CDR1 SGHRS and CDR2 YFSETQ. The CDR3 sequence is CASSFESSTSGRAPEAGELFF. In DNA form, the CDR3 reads TGCGCCAGCAGCTTCGAATCGTCGACTAGCGGGAGGGCCCCGGAGGCCGGGGAGCTGTTTTTT.

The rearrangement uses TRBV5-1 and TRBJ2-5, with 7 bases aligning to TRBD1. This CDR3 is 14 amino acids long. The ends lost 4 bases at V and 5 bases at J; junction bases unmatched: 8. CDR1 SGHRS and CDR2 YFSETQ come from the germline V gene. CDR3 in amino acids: CASSPTGNRETQYF. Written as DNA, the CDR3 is TGCGCCAGCAGCCCGACAGGGAATCGGGAGACCCAGTACTTC.

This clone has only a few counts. The CDR3 sequence is CASSVKTGEKLFF. CDR3 bases: TGTGCCAGCAGCGTTAAGACGGGAGAAAAACTGTTTTTT. This chain uses TRBV7-2 with TRBJ1-4; D unclear. Germline CDR1 SGHTA, CDR2 FQGNSA. V lost 5 bases and J 8 bases, leaving 12 bases between the germline ends. The CDR3 is 13 residues long.

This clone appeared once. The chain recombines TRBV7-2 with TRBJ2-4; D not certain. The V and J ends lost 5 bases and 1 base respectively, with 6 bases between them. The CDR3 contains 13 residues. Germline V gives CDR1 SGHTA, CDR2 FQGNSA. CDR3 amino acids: CASSPPAKNIQYF. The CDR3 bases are TGTGCCAGCAGCCCCCCGGCCAAAAACATTCAGTACTTC.

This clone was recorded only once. CDR3 nucleotides: TGTGCCAGCAGTGAAAGGCAGGGGGCGTCCGATACGCAGTATTTT. Residues: CASSERQGASDTQYF. This chain uses TRBV2 with TRBJ2-3, with 8 bases matching TRBD1. There are 15 residues in the CDR3. Trimming removed 2 bases from V and 6 bases from J; junction bases left unmatched: 7. Germline assignment: CDR1 SNHLY and CDR2 FYNNEI. Filled out from reference TRBV2 and TRBJ2-3, the complete variable domain reads EPEVTQTPSHQVTQMGQEVILRCVPISNHLYFYWYRQILGQKVEFLVSFYNNEISEKSEIFDDQFSVERPDGSNFTLKIRSTKLEDSAMYFCASSERQGASDTQYFGPGTRLTVL.

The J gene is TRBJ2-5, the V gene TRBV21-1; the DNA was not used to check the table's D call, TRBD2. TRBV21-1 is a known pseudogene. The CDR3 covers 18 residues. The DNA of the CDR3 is TGTGCCAGCCTTGAAAGGGGGGCGGGGACTAGCGTAGAAGAGACCCAGTACTTC. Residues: CASLERGAGTSVEETQYF.

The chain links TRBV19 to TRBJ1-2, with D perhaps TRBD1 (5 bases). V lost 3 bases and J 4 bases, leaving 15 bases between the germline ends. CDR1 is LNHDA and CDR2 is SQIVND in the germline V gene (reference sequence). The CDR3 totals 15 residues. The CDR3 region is CASSIKAGSLYGYTF. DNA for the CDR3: TGTGCCAGTAGTATCAAGGCAGGGTCCCTCTATGGCTACACCTTC.

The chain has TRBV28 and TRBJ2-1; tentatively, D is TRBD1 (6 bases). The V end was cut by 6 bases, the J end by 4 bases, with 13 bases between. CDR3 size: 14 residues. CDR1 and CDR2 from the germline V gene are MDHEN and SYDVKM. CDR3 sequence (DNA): TGTGCCAGCAGCCCGGGACACCTTTACAATGAGCAGTTCTTC. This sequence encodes CASSPGHLYNEQFF.

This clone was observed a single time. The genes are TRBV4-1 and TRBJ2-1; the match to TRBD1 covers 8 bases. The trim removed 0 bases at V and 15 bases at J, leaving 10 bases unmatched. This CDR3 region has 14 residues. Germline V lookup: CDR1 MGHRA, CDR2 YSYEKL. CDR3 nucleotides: TGCGCCAGCAGCCAAGATGTGGCCACAGGGGGTGCGTTCTTC. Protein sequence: CASSQDVATGGAFF.

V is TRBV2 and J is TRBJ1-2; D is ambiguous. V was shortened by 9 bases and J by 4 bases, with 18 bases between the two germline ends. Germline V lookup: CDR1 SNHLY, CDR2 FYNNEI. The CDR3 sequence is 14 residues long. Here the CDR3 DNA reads TGTGCCAGAACCTCAGGCACCAGAATCTATGGCTACACCTTC. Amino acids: CARTSGTRIYGYTF. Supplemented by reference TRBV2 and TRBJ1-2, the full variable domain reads EPEVTQTPSHQVTQMGQEVILRCVPISNHLYFYWYRQILGQKVEFLVSFYNNEISEKSEIFDDQFSVERPDGSNFTLKIRSTKLEDSAMYFCARTSGTRIYGYTFGSGTRLTVV.

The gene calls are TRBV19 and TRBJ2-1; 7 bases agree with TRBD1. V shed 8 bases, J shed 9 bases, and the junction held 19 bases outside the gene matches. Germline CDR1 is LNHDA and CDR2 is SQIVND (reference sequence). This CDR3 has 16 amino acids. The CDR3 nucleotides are TGTGCCAGTCGACCGGGACAGACGAACAACCTAGGTGAGCAGTTCTTC. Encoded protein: CASRPGQTNNLGEQFF.

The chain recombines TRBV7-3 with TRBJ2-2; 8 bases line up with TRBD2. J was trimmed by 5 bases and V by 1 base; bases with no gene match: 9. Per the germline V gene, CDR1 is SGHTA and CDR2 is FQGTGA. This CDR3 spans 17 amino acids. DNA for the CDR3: TGTGCCAGCAGCTTAAGGCGGGGGGCAGAACGGACCGGGGAGCTGTTTTTT. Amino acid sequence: CASSLRRGAERTGELFF.

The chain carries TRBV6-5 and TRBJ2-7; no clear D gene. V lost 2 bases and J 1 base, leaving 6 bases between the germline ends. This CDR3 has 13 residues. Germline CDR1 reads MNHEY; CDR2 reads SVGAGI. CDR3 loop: CASSYRQSYEQYF. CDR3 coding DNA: TGTGCCAGCAGTTACAGACAATCCTACGAGCAGTACTTC.

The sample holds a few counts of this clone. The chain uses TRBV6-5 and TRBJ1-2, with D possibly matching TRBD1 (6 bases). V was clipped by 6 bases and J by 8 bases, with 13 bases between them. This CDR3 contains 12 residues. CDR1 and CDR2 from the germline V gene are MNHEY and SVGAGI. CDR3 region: CASRRGGGGYTF. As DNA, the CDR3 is TGTGCCAGCAGGAGGGGGGGCGGGGGCTACACCTTC.

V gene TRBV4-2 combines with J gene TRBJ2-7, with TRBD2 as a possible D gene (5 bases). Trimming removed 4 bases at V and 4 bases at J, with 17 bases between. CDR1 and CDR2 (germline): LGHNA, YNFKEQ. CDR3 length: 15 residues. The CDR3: CASSPLASRDYEQYF. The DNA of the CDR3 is TGTGCCAGCAGCCCGTTAGCGTCGAGGGATTACGAGCAGTACTTC.

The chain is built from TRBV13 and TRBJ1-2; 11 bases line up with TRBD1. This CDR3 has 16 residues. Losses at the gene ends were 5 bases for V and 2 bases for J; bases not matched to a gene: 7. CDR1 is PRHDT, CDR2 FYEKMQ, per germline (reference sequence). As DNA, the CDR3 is TGTGCCAGCAGCCGTTCGGGGACAGGGGGAAACTATGGCTACACCTTC. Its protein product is CASSRSGTGGNYGYTF.

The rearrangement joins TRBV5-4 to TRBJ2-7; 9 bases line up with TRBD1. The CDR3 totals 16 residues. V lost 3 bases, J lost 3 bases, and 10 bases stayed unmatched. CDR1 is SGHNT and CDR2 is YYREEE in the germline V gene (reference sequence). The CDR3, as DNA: TGTGCCAGCAGCTACCCGCCGGGACAGGGTGTCTACGAGCAGTACTTC. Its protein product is CASSYPPGQGVYEQYF.

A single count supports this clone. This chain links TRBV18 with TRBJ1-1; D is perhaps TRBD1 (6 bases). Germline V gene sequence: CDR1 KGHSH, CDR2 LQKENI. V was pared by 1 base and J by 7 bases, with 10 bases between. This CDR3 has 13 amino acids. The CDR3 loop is CASSPLTGHEAFF. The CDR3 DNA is TGTGCCAGCTCACCACTGACAGGACATGAAGCTTTCTTT.